Listed below are T cell receptor beta chains from one sample, sequenced in a study of long-term antiretroviral therapy in people with HIV. The data were produced by immunoSEQ multiplex PCR, yet TCRdb's version contains in-frame clones alone and is incomplete. The sample lists 30,000 to 40,000 clones; roughly 80% were seen once. The sample here was unsorted PBMCs, taken 2 years after starting antiretroviral therapy. These receptors were obtained from a woman aged 45-65 years with HIV. Each CDR3 is given with its conserved first and last residue. Clone size is shown for a subset of rows, as once, few, many or a class of expanded clone.

TRBJ2-5 | . | 13 | TRBV5-1 | CASSLGRQETQYF
TRBJ2-1 | . | 14 | TRBV6-6 | CASSPSRGDNEQFF
TRBJ1-1 | . | 13 | TRBV9 | CASRGSLNTEAFF
TRBJ1-4 | once | 17 | TRBV7-9 | CASSLALGVGVQEKLFF
TRBJ2-7 | . | 15 | TRBV18 | CASSRSQGAQYEQYF
TRBJ2-5 | . | 10 | TRBV7-9 | CASSKETQYF
TRBJ1-1 | . | 14 | TRBV6-5 | CASSPNRGNTEAFF
TRBJ1-5 | . | 13 | TRBV9 | CASSSEIGQPQHF
TRBJ2-5 | . | 16 | TRBV28 | CASSGYRRGRKETQYF
TRBJ2-3 | . | 16 | TRBV9 | CASSVGVRGSTDTQYF
TRBJ1-6 | . | 13 | TRBV9 | CASSQRGDSPLHF
TRBJ1-1 | few | 15 | TRBV15 | CATSRELYRETEAFF
TRBJ1-4 | . | 15 | TRBV19 | CASSLPRLGGEKLFF
TRBJ1-2 | . | 17 | TRBV6-1 | CASSDLLRGRANYGYTF
TRBJ1-2 | . | 13 | TRBV7-8 | CASSPTPPSGYTF
TRBJ1-2 | . | 14 | TRBV6-1 | CASRTGSGGYGYTF
TRBJ1-2 | . | 15 | TRBV19 | CASDQPGQRNYGYTF
TRBJ2-6 | . | 14 | TRBV7-9 | CASSLVSGANVLTF
TRBJ1-2 | . | 14 | TRBV9 | CASSAEGALDGYTF
TRBJ1-1 | . | 15 | TRBV7-3 | CASSLTGTGNTEAFF
TRBJ2-2 | . | 16 | TRBV7-9 | CASSFDRGSLTGELFF
TRBJ2-1 | . | 19 | TRBV5-1 | CASSSSSGGAISSYNEQFF
TRBJ2-3 | once | 14 | TRBV5-1 | CASSGPGATDTQYF
TRBJ1-6 | . | 18 | TRBV11-2 | CASSLTSPGLEINSPLHF
TRBJ1-4 | . | 14 | TRBV4-1 | CASSQGSGGEKLFF
TRBJ1-2 | . | 14 | TRBV5-4 | CASTAGGHGYGYTF
TRBJ2-7 | once | 13 | TRBV28 | CASGDRSSYEQYF
TRBJ2-7 | . | 13 | TRBV15 | CATSRDQSYEQYF
TRBJ2-1 | . | 17 | TRBV9 | CASSLTGGGLAGNEQFF
TRBJ1-3 | . | 15 | TRBV29-1 | CSVGTGGDTGNTIYF
TRBJ2-3 | . | 15 | TRBV27 | CASSSSLMRGDTQYF
TRBJ1-5 | few | 13 | TRBV10-3 | CAISDQLNQPQHF
TRBJ2-5 | . | 13 | TRBV1 | CTSVSGGQETQYF
TRBJ2-7 | . | 13 | TRBV30 | CAWSPGLYYEQYF
TRBJ1-5 | once | 15 | TRBV7-2 | CASSLEGTGLQPQHF
TRBJ2-2 | . | 14 | TRBV7-9 | CASSLYGNTGELFF
TRBJ2-5 | . | 13 | TRBV5-1 | CASSPTGRETQYF
TRBJ1-6 | few | 16 | TRBV18 | CASSPAGQGGNSPLHF
TRBJ2-1 | . | 18 | TRBV4-2 | CASSQGGSSRSSYNEQFF
TRBJ2-7 | . | 14 | TRBV18 | CASSALGGPYEQYF
TRBJ1-1 | . | 15 | TRBV7-3 | CASSLNQGANTEAFF